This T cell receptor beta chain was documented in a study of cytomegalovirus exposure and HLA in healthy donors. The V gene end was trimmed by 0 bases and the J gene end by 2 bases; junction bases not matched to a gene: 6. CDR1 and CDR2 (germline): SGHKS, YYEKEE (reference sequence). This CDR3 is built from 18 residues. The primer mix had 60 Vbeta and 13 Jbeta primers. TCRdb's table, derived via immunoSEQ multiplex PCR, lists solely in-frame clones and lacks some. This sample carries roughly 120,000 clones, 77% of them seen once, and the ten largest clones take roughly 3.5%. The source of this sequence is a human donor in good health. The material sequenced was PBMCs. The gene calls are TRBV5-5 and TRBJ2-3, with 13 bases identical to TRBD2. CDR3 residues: CASSLAPGLAGSTDTQYF. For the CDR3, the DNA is TGTGCCAGCAGCTTGGCTCCGGGACTAGCGGGATCCACAGATACGCAGTATTTT.